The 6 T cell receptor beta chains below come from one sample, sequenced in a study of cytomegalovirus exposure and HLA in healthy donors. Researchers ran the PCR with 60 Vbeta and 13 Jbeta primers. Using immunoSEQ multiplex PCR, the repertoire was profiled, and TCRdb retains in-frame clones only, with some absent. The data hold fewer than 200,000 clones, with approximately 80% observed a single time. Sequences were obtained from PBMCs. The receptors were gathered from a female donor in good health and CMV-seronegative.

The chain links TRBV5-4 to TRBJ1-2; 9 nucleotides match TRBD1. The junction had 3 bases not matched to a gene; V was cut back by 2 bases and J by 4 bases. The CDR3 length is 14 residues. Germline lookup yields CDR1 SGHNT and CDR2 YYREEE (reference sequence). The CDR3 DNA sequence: TGTGCCAGCAGCTTACCGGGACAGGGCTATGGCTACACCTTC. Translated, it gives CASSLPGQGYGYTF.

As DNA, the CDR3 is TGTGCCAGCAGCAAGGAAGGGGGGGCCGGCGAGCAGTACTTC. Amino acids: CASSKEGGAGEQYF. The gene calls are TRBV21-1 and TRBJ2-7; TRBD2 reflects the table's D call only, with no check against the DNA. TRBV21-1 is noted as a pseudogene. This CDR3 contains 14 residues.

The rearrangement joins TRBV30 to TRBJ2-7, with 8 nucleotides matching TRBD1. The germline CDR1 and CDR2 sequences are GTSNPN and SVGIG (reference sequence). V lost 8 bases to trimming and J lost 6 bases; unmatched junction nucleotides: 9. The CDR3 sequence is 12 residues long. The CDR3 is CAGTGGHVEQYF. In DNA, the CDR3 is TGTGCCGGAACAGGGGGTCACGTCGAGCAGTACTTC. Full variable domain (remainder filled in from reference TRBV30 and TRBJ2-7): SQTIHQWPATLVQPVGSPLSLECTVEGTSNPNLYWYRQAAGRGLQLLFYSVGIGQISSEVPQNLSASRPQDRQFILSSKKLLLSDSGFYLCAGTGGHVEQYFGPGTRLTVT.

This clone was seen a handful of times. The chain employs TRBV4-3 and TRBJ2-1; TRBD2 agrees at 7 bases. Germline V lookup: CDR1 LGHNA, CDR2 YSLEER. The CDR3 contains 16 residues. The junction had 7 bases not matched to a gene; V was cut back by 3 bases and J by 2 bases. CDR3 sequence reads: CASSQAREMAYNEQFF. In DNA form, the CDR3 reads TGCGCCAGCAGCCAGGCGCGGGAGATGGCCTACAATGAGCAGTTCTTC.

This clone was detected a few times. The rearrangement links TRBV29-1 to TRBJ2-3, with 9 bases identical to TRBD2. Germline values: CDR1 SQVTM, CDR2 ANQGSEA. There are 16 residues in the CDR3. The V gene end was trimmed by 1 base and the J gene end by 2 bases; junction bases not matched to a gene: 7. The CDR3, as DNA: TGCAGCGTTGAAGGGGGACTAGCAGCGGTCACAGATACGCAGTATTTT. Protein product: CSVEGGLAAVTDTQYF.

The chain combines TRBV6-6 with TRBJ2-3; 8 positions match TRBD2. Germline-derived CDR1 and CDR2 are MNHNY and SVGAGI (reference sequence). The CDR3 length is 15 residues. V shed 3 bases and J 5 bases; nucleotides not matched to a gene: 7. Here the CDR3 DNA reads TGTGCCAGCAGTTATGAGCGGGGGTTACTAGATACGCAGTATTTT. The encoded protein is CASSYERGLLDTQYF.